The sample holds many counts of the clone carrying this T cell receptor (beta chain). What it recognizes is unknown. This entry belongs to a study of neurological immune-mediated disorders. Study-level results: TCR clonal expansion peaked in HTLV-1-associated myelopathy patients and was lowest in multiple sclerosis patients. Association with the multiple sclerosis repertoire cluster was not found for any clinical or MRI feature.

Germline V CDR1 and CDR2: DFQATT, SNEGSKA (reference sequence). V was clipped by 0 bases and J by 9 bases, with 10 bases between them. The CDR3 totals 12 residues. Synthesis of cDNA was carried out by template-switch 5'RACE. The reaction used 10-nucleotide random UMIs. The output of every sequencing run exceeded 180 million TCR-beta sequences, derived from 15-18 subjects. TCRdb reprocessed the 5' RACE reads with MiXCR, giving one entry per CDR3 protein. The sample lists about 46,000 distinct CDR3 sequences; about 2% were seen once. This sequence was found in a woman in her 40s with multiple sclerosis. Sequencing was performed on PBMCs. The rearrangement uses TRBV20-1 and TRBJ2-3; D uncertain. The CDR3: CSAREQRVTQYF. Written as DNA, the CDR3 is TGCAGTGCTAGAGAACAGAGAGTAACGCAGTATTTT.